The entry below gives a single T cell receptor (beta chain) sequence along with its context. The CDR3 covers 15 residues. Germline CDR1 is SGHDN and CDR2 is FVKESK. Germline trimming cut 4 bases from V and 3 bases from J; bases unmatched to any gene: 7. The data originate from a study of T cell changes during pregnancy in multiple sclerosis. TCRdb's copy holds only in-frame clones and misses some; the assay was immunoSEQ multiplex PCR. The sample lists about 34,000 clones, roughly 90% occurring once. The TCR originated in a female donor with multiple sclerosis, enrolled in a pregnancy study. The starting material was CD8+ T cells from peripheral blood mononuclear cells, obtained in the third trimester of pregnancy. V usage is TRBV14 and J usage is TRBJ2-3; 7 bases are a match to TRBD1. Written as DNA, the CDR3 is TGTGCCAGCAGCCGGGATCCGGGACAGACAGATACGCAGTATTTT. Protein: CASSRDPGQTDTQYF.